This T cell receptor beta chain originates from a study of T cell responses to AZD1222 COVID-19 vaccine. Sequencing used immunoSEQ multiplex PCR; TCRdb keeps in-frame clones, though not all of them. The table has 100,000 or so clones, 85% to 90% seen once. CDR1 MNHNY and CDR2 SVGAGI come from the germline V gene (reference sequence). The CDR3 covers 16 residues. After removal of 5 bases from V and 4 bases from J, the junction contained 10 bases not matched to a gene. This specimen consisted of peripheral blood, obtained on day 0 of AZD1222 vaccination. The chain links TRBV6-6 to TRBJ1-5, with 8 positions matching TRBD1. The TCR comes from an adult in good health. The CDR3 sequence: CASSQMGTGWNQPQHF. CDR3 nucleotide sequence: TGTGCCAGCAGTCAAATGGGGACAGGTTGGAATCAGCCCCAGCATTTT.